This is a list of T cell receptor beta chains from one sample in a study of cytomegalovirus exposure and HLA in healthy donors. This table comes from immunoSEQ multiplex PCR, and its TCRdb copy is limited to in-frame clones, with some not included. The data show some 200,000 clones, approximately 80% seen once. Material for sequencing was PBMCs. These TCRs come from a boy aged 2 to 9 in good health and CMV-seronegative. CDR3s include the opening cysteine and the closing phenylalanine or tryptophan. D genes are given only for firm matches. The size field is filled for only some rows; it gives once, few, many or a size class.

D gene	V gene	J gene	clone size	CDR3 protein	CDR3 DNA
TRBD2	TRBV18	TRBJ2-3	NA	CASSPRAGADTDTQYF	TGTGCCAGCTCACCCCGAGCGGGGGCAGACACAGATACGCAGTATTTT
NA	TRBV6-4	TRBJ2-1	NA	CASSVVAASYNEQFF	TGTGCCAGCAGTGTCGTAGCGGCGTCCTACAATGAGCAGTTCTTC
NA	TRBV18	TRBJ2-6	NA	CASSPTGSGANVLTF	TGTGCCAGCTCACCCACAGGATCTGGGGCCAACGTCCTGACTTTC
TRBD2	TRBV15	TRBJ2-3	NA	CATSQTSGTGADTQYF	TGTGCCACCAGCCAGACTAGCGGGACGGGGGCAGATACGCAGTATTTT
NA	TRBV5-1	TRBJ1-1	NA	CASSLASEGPSTEAFF	TGCGCCAGCAGCTTGGCATCGGAGGGGCCAAGCACTGAAGCTTTCTTT
TRBD1	TRBV9	TRBJ1-2	NA	CASSVLQGVYGYTF	TGTGCCAGCAGCGTACTACAGGGGGTCTATGGCTACACCTTC
NA	TRBV19	TRBJ1-1	NA	CASSAITRFATEAFF	TGTGCCAGTAGTGCTATCACCCGGTTTGCCACTGAAGCTTTCTTT
NA	TRBV7-9	TRBJ2-1	NA	CASSLPGLYNEQFF	TGTGCCAGCAGCTTACCGGGACTGTACAATGAGCAGTTCTTC
NA	TRBV21-1	TRBJ1-1	few	CASSTRQGRPPEAFF	TGTGCCAGCAGCACCAGACAGGGACGACCCCCTGAAGCTTTCTTT
NA	TRBV11-2	TRBJ1-5	NA	CASSLAVGGNQPQHF	TGTGCCAGCAGCTTAGCGGTAGGGGGCAATCAGCCCCAGCATTTT
NA	TRBV12-5	TRBJ1-3	NA	CASGLSRGGSGNTIYF	TGTGCTAGTGGTTTGAGTCGAGGGGGCTCTGGAAACACCATATATTTT
TRBD2	TRBV5-5	TRBJ2-5	NA	CASSLYSGSTQVTQYF	TGTGCCAGCAGCTTATATAGCGGGAGTACCCAAGTGACCCAGTACTTC
NA	TRBV4-1	TRBJ1-6	few	CASSHGGGNSPLHF	TGCGCCAGCAGCCACGGAGGCGGGAATTCACCCCTCCACTTT
NA	TRBV4-2	TRBJ2-3	NA	CASSQGTTGGVTDTQYF	TGTGCCAGCAGCCAAGGAACCACAGGCGGGGTAACAGATACGCAGTATTTT
NA	TRBV9	TRBJ1-2	NA	CASSPLRGMIDGYTF	TGTGCCAGCAGCCCGCTTAGGGGGATGATCGATGGCTACACCTTC
NA	TRBV10-1	TRBJ2-3	NA	CASRALFTDTQYF	TGCGCCAGCAGGGCTCTCTTCACAGATACGCAGTATTTT